The 29 T cell receptor beta chains below were found in one sample sequenced in a study of shared clonotypes between healthy human individuals. TCRdb keeps only in-frame clones here, not all; method: immunoSEQ multiplex PCR. The sample lists under 600,000 clones, more than 95% occurring once. The sequenced material came from naive CD4+ T cells sorted from blood. Subset meaning: CD45RA+ positively selected. The receptor set was obtained from a woman in her thirties in good health.

This chain links TRBV6-6 with TRBJ2-2, with 7 bases identical to TRBD2. The CDR3 runs to 13 residues. The junction had 6 bases not matched to a gene; V was cut back by 7 bases and J by 7 bases. Germline V gives CDR1 MNHNY, CDR2 SVGAGI (reference sequence). In DNA, the CDR3 is TGTGCCAGCATTCGGACTAGTCGCGGGGAGCTGTTTTTT. It yields the protein CASIRTSRGELFF.

The rearrangement links TRBV27 to TRBJ2-3; 10 bases agree with TRBD2. Germline V gene data show CDR1 as MNHEY and CDR2 as SMNVEV (reference sequence). Trimming removed 7 bases from V and 10 bases from J; junction bases left unmatched: 2. This CDR3 is 11 amino acids long. Here the CDR3 reads CASTTSGAQYF. The CDR3 nucleotides are TGTGCCAGCACCACTAGCGGGGCGCAGTATTTT.

The chain is built from TRBV2 and TRBJ1-5, with D perhaps matching TRBD1 (5 bases). CDR3 length: 14 residues. The germline gives CDR1 SNHLY, CDR2 FYNNEI. V lost 0 bases to trimming and J lost 5 bases, with 8 bases between them. The CDR3 DNA reads TGTGCCAGCAGTGAAGCAGGGGAGGATCAGCCCCAGCATTTT. Encoded protein: CASSEAGEDQPQHF. The full variable domain, in which reference TRBV2 and TRBJ1-5 provide the parts outside the CDR3, is EPEVTQTPSHQVTQMGQEVILRCVPISNHLYFYWYRQILGQKVEFLVSFYNNEISEKSEIFDDQFSVERPDGSNFTLKIRSTKLEDSAMYFCASSEAGEDQPQHFGDGTRLSIL.

J is TRBJ2-2 and V is TRBV29-1; weak D call: TRBD2 (6 bases). The CDR3 totals 16 residues. Germline CDR1 reads SQVTM; CDR2 reads ANQGSEA. The V end lost 8 bases, the J end lost 1 base, and 20 bases lay between the germline ends. Here the CDR3 reads CSSDPGRLKNTGELFF. In nucleotides, the CDR3 is TGCAGCTCTGATCCAGGGAGGCTCAAGAACACCGGGGAGCTGTTTTTT.

The gene calls are TRBV6-1 and TRBJ2-7, with 10 bases identical to TRBD1. The germline gives CDR1 MNHNS, CDR2 SASEGT. This CDR3 has 15 amino acids. With 5 bases clipped from V and 3 bases from J, the junction kept 7 bases outside the gene matches. This chain's CDR3 is CASSSTGTGVYEQYF. In nucleotides, the CDR3 is TGTGCCAGCAGTTCTACCGGGACAGGGGTCTACGAGCAGTACTTC.

This chain connects TRBV11-1 to TRBJ2-7; 7 nucleotides align to TRBD1. CDR1 SGHAT and CDR2 FQDESV come from the germline V gene (reference sequence). Trimming cost V 0 bases and J 2 bases; bases outside gene matches: 10. There are 17 residues in the CDR3. The DNA of the CDR3 is TGTGCCAGCAGCTTAGCGCTAGCCAGGGACAGCGCCTACGAGCAGTACTTC. This codes for CASSLALARDSAYEQYF.

This sequence joins TRBV19 and TRBJ2-1, with D perhaps assigned TRBD1 or TRBD2 (6 bases each). V was pared by 2 bases and J by 7 bases, with 12 bases between. CDR3 length: 14 residues. CDR1 is LNHDA, CDR2 SQIVND, per germline (reference sequence). This CDR3 is CASSIWQGRNEQFF. CDR3 nucleotides: TGTGCCAGTAGTATATGGCAGGGGAGGAATGAGCAGTTCTTC.

The chain joins TRBV6-6 to TRBJ2-5; no firm D call. Between the trimmed V and J ends, which lost 0 bases and 2 bases, there was a span of 7 bases. Germline V CDR1 and CDR2: MNHNY, SVGAGI (reference sequence). The CDR3 extends over 14 amino acids. The CDR3 sequence: CASSYSNSQETQYF. The CDR3 nucleotides are TGTGCCAGCAGTTACTCGAATTCTCAAGAGACCCAGTACTTC.

This chain joins TRBV5-4 and TRBJ2-1, with TRBD2 identical over 10 bases. Germline CDR1 and CDR2: SGHNT and YYREEE (reference sequence). The CDR3 runs 16 residues. The junction had 6 bases not matched to a gene; V was cut back by 4 bases and J by 2 bases. As DNA, the CDR3 is TGTGCCAGCAGCACGCAAGCGGGAGGGCCCTACAATGAGCAGTTCTTC. Its protein is CASSTQAGGPYNEQFF.

The V call is TRBV10-2, the J call TRBJ2-5; 9 positions agree with TRBD2. V lost 6 bases, J lost 3 bases, and 2 bases stayed unmatched. Germline values: CDR1 WSHSY, CDR2 SAAADI. This CDR3 spans 13 amino acids. CDR3 in DNA: TGCGCCAGCAGGCTAGCGGGAAAAGAGACCCAGTACTTC. This sequence encodes CASRLAGKETQYF.

The V call is TRBV5-1, the J call TRBJ2-7; D is unclear. V lost 1 base and J lost 2, with 4 bases in between. Germline V gives CDR1 SGHRS, CDR2 YFSETQ. The CDR3 is made up of 12 amino acids. Here the CDR3 DNA reads TGCGCCAGCAGCTTGAATGCCTACGAGCAGTACTTC. Translated: CASSLNAYEQYF.

The gene calls are TRBV11-1 and TRBJ1-1; no clear D. The V gene's germline CDR1 is SGHAT and CDR2 FQDESV (reference sequence). V lost 1 base and J 0 bases, leaving 9 bases between the germline ends. The CDR3 spans 15 residues. The CDR3 loop reads CASSLGQELNTEAFF. In DNA, the CDR3 is TGTGCCAGCAGCTTAGGTCAGGAGCTGAACACTGAAGCTTTCTTT.

The genes are TRBV19 and TRBJ2-7, with D perhaps matching TRBD2 (5 bases). Germline assignment: CDR1 LNHDA and CDR2 SQIVND (reference sequence). Trimming removed 4 bases at V and 3 bases at J, with 7 bases between. The CDR3 is made up of 12 amino acids. The CDR3 region is CASSKGVYEQYF. The CDR3 DNA is TGTGCCAGTAGTAAGGGAGTCTACGAGCAGTACTTC.

V is TRBV6-1 and J is TRBJ1-5, with D perhaps TRBD1 (5 bases). V gave up 6 bases and J gave up 1 base, with 13 bases separating them. The germline CDR1 and CDR2 sequences are MNHNS and SASEGT. The CDR3 totals 15 residues. The CDR3 nucleotides read TGTGCCAGCAGCGGACAATTATCAAGCAATCAGCCCCAGCATTTT. Its protein product is CASSGQLSSNQPQHF.

The V call is TRBV6-6, the J call TRBJ1-4; D may be TRBD1 (6 bases). Germline V gene data show CDR1 as MNHNY and CDR2 as SVGAGI (reference sequence). The CDR3 extends over 15 amino acids. Trimming left V 2 bases short and J 8 bases short, with 15 bases between. CDR3 DNA: TGTGCCAGCAGTTACCGCATGGGGGGCGGCGAAAAACTGTTTTTT. Amino acid sequence: CASSYRMGGGEKLFF.

The CDR3 nucleotides are TGTGCCAGCAGTGAATTTGAGCGGTCCCAAGAGACCCAGTACTTC. It encodes CASSEFERSQETQYF. This chain links TRBV6-1 with TRBJ2-5, with a weak D call TRBD2 (5 bases). Germline lookup yields CDR1 MNHNS and CDR2 SASEGT. The length of the CDR3 is 15 residues. Trimming took 2 bases from V and 1 from J, leaving 11 bases between them.

The chain couples TRBV11-3 to TRBJ2-7; D is perhaps TRBD1 (5 bases). Looked up from germline, CDR1 is SGHNT and CDR2 is YENEEA. This CDR3 region has 16 residues. V was shortened by 3 bases and J by 1 base, with 16 bases between the two germline ends. The DNA of the CDR3 is TGTGCCAGCAGCTTCCCCCCCGCTGACAGTTCCTACGAGCAGTACTTC. Its translation: CASSFPPADSSYEQYF.

The sample holds one count of this clone. This sequence joins TRBV28 and TRBJ2-7; perhaps TRBD1 as D (6 bases). The germline V and J ends were trimmed by 6 bases and 1 base, with 16 bases remaining between them. CDR1 is MDHEN, CDR2 SYDVKM, per germline. This CDR3 contains 15 residues. DNA for the CDR3: TGTGCCAGCAGCGCGGACAGCCTGGGTTCCTACGAGCAGTACTTC. This translates into CASSADSLGSYEQYF.

The rearrangement uses TRBV7-2 and TRBJ2-1, with 14 bases aligning to TRBD2. Unmatched junction bases numbered 11, after V lost 5 bases and J lost 8 bases. The CDR3 spans 17 residues. Germline CDR1 and CDR2: SGHTA and FQGNSA. The CDR3 loop is CASSQAGTSGSRDEQFF. DNA for the CDR3: TGTGCCAGCAGCCAGGCCGGGACTAGCGGGAGTCGGGATGAGCAGTTCTTC.

The chain combines TRBV28 with TRBJ2-2; 10 nucleotides match TRBD2. Germline CDR1 MDHEN, CDR2 SYDVKM. J was trimmed by 2 bases and V by 4 bases; bases with no gene match: 4. The CDR3 runs to 16 residues. CDR3 protein: CASSYPSGSNTGELFF. The CDR3 bases are TGTGCCAGCAGTTACCCTAGCGGGAGTAACACCGGGGAGCTGTTTTTT.

The chain uses TRBV7-2 and TRBJ2-1, with 7 bases matching TRBD2. This CDR3 contains 15 residues. Trimming removed 5 bases from V and 9 bases from J; junction bases left unmatched: 13. Germline V gives CDR1 SGHTA, CDR2 FQGNSA. CDR3 DNA sequence: TGTGCCAGCAGCCCAATCACGGGAGGCCTCGGTGAGCAGTTCTTC. Protein: CASSPITGGLGEQFF.

The CDR3 sequence is CASSGTSGNYNEQFF. DNA of the CDR3: TGTGCCAGTAGTGGTACTAGCGGGAACTACAATGAGCAGTTCTTC. The chain employs TRBV19 and TRBJ2-1; TRBD2 aligns across 10 bases. Per the germline V gene, CDR1 is LNHDA and CDR2 is SQIVND (reference sequence). The CDR3 is 15 residues long. Germline trimming cut 5 bases from V and 3 bases from J; bases unmatched to any gene: 4.

V is TRBV28 and J is TRBJ2-7; D may be TRBD2 (6 bases). V was trimmed by 7 bases and J by 2 bases, leaving 15 bases between them. CDR3 size: 14 residues. Germline loops: CDR1 MDHEN, CDR2 SYDVKM. The CDR3 region is CASMRDSPPYEQYF. DNA of the CDR3: TGTGCCAGCATGCGGGACTCCCCCCCCTACGAGCAGTACTTC.

This chain uses TRBV19 with TRBJ2-2; D not certain. The V end was cut by 4 bases, the J end by 7 bases, with 4 bases between. Per germline, CDR1 LNHDA and CDR2 SQIVND (reference sequence). CDR3 length equals 11 residues. The CDR3 DNA reads as TGTGCCAGTAGTACGGTCGGGGAGCTGTTTTTT. It specifies CASSTVGELFF. The variable domain in full, with the rest retrieved from reference TRBV19 and TRBJ2-2, is DGGITQSPKYLFRKEGQNVTLSCEQNLNHDAMYWYRQDPGQGLRLIYYSQIVNDFQKGDIAEGYSVSREKKESFPLTVTSAQKNPTAFYLCASSTVGELFFGEGSRLTVL.

The chain is built from TRBV27 and TRBJ2-1, with D maybe TRBD1 (5 bases). Germline V gene sequence: CDR1 MNHEY, CDR2 SMNVEV (reference sequence). V was cut by 6 bases and J by 10 bases, with 19 bases left in between. The CDR3 totals 14 residues. The CDR3 protein is CASSLIPYRSEQFF. Here the CDR3 DNA reads TGTGCCAGCAGCTTGATACCTTACAGGTCCGAGCAGTTCTTC.

The chain employs TRBV9 and TRBJ2-3; possible D gene TRBD1, 5 bases. The ends were cut back, 0 bases at V and 5 bases at J, with 16 bases in the middle. The CDR3 is made up of 16 amino acids. The V gene's germline CDR1 is SGDLS and CDR2 YYNGEE. CDR3 sequence: CASSVEQDDRGDTQYF. Here the CDR3 DNA reads TGTGCCAGCAGCGTAGAACAGGACGACCGAGGAGATACGCAGTATTTT.

This clone was picked up one time. The CDR3 region is CASSFLGEVEGSTQYF. The CDR3 DNA follows: TGTGCCAGCAGCTTCTTAGGGGAAGTAGAAGGGTCGACCCAGTACTTC. This chain connects TRBV7-9 to TRBJ2-5, with a weak D call TRBD1 (5 bases). The CDR3 contains 16 residues. With 3 bases removed from V and 7 bases from J, the gap between germline ends came to 21 bases. Germline V gives CDR1 SEHNR, CDR2 FQNEAQ (reference sequence).

The chain links TRBV7-9 to TRBJ2-2; TRBD2 agrees at 8 bases. The ends lost 2 bases at V and 7 bases at J; junction bases unmatched: 6. Germline V gene sequence: CDR1 SEHNR, CDR2 FQNEAQ (reference sequence). This CDR3 has 15 amino acids. CDR3 sequence reads: CASSLYSGAHGELFF. The CDR3 nucleotides read TGTGCCAGCAGCTTATATAGCGGGGCCCACGGGGAGCTGTTTTTT. Using reference TRBV7-9 and TRBJ2-2 for the parts outside the CDR3, the full variable domain is DTGVSQNPRHKITKRGQNVTFRCDPISEHNRLYWYRQTLGQGPEFLTYFQNEAQLEKSRLLSDRFSAERPKGSFSTLEIQRTEQGDSAMYLCASSLYSGAHGELFFGEGSRLTVL.

V and J are TRBV11-2 and TRBJ1-6; D is undetermined. The CDR3 runs to 13 residues. The V gene's germline CDR1 is SGHAT and CDR2 FQNNGV. V dropped 5 bases and J dropped 5 bases, with 7 bases sitting between them. CDR3: CASSLRDNSPLHF. CDR3 in DNA: TGTGCCAGCAGCCTTAGGGATAATTCACCCCTCCACTTT.